These 13 T cell receptor beta chains came from one sample sequenced in a study of T cells in Graves' hyperthyroidism and ophthalmopathy. TCR beta CDR3 sequences were amplified from RNA transcripts. The HTBI primer set served for first-round RT-PCR of the TCR CDR3. Each CDR3 protein is one row after TCRdb ran MiXCR on the multiplex PCR reads. The table records around 800,000 distinct CDR3 sequences, about 38% of them present only once. Sequenced: blood. These receptors were collected from a man aged 18 to 29 with Graves' hyperthyroidism.

This clonotype appeared many times. The gene calls are TRBV19 and TRBJ2-5, with 8 bases identical to TRBD1. The length of the CDR3 is 14 residues. Germline-derived CDR1 and CDR2 are LNHDA and SQIVND (reference sequence). The J segment lost 1 base and the V segment lost 5 bases, leaving 3 bases of the junction unmatched. The CDR3: CASSRTGLQETQYF. CDR3 DNA: TGTGCCAGTAGTCGGACAGGGCTCCAAGAGACCCAGTACTTC.

This clonotype was observed at least ten times. The chain has TRBV6-5 and TRBJ1-1; D uncertain. Germline V gene lookup returns CDR1 MNHEY and CDR2 SVGAGI. The CDR3 is 14 amino acids. V was trimmed by 0 bases and J by 1 base, leaving 6 bases between them. CDR3 nucleotide sequence: TGTGCCAGCAGTTACTCGGGTGGGAACACTGAAGCTTTCTTT. It specifies CASSYSGGNTEAFF.

This clonotype was detected only a few times. The gene calls are TRBV2 and TRBJ2-7; D not certain. From germline, CDR1 is SNHLY and CDR2 FYNNEI. The CDR3 has 13 residues. V was pared by 7 bases and J by 0 bases, with 10 bases between. The CDR3 here is CASTSRSSYEQYF. The DNA of the CDR3 is TGTGCCAGCACGAGCAGGAGCTCCTACGAGCAGTACTTC. Drawing the rest from reference TRBV2 and TRBJ2-7, the complete variable domain is EPEVTQTPSHQVTQMGQEVILRCVPISNHLYFYWYRQILGQKVEFLVSFYNNEISEKSEIFDDQFSVERPDGSNFTLKIRSTKLEDSAMYFCASTSRSSYEQYFGPGTRLTVT.

In regard to this clonotype: A much larger clone lies a single base off, so this may be a read error. The genes are TRBV25-1 and TRBJ1-5; the D is unclear. V shed 0 bases and J shed 6 bases, with 9 bases lying between them. The CDR3 has 14 residues. Looked up from germline, CDR1 is MGHDK and CDR2 is SYGVNS. CDR3 sequence (DNA): TGTGCCAGCAGTGAATATAGTCAAAGTCAGCCCCAGCATTTT. Protein product: CASSEYSQSQPQHF.

This clonotype was recorded at least ten times. V and J are TRBV5-4 and TRBJ1-5; D may be TRBD1 (5 bases). The CDR3 contains 14 residues. Per the germline V gene, CDR1 is SGHNT and CDR2 is YYREEE (reference sequence). Trimming left V 4 bases short and J 1 base short, with 9 bases between. The CDR3 DNA reads TGTGCCAGCAGCCGGCGGGGGAGCAATCAGCCCCAGCATTTT. Its protein is CASSRRGSNQPQHF.

The gene calls are TRBV6-1 and TRBJ2-5; TRBD2 might be the D (5 bases). V shed 5 bases and J shed 5 bases, with 21 bases lying between them. Germline values: CDR1 MNHNS, CDR2 SASEGT. This CDR3 is 16 amino acids long. In DNA form, the CDR3 reads TGTGCCAGCAGTTCCCCAACCTCCGACTACTCGGAGACCCAGTACTTC. Amino acid sequence: CASSSPTSDYSETQYF.

This CDR3 is CASSLAWTQQETQYF. As DNA, the CDR3 is TGTGCCAGCAGCCTTGCCTGGACTCAGCAAGAGACCCAGTACTTC. This chain links TRBV13 with TRBJ2-5, with a possible D match to TRBD2 (5 bases). Between the trimmed V and J ends, which lost 5 bases and 2 bases, there was a span of 15 bases. The CDR3 contains 15 residues. CDR1 is PRHDT and CDR2 is FYEKMQ in the germline V gene (reference sequence).

Worth noting for this clonotype: An end of the junction does not agree with germline; a read error may underlie this. The CDR3 here is CVSERDTEAFF. Written as DNA, the CDR3 is TGTGTCAGCGAGAGGGACACTGAAGCTTTCTTT. The J gene is TRBJ1-1, the V gene TRBV7-2; D is unresolved. The CDR3 is 11 residues long. CDR1 SGHTA and CDR2 FQGNSA come from the germline V gene.

This clonotype was found many times. The chain uses TRBV15 and TRBJ2-7; 7 bases match TRBD1. This CDR3 comprises 13 residues. CDR1 is LNHNV, CDR2 YYDKDF, per germline (reference sequence). The junction had 8 bases not matched to a gene; V was cut back by 10 bases and J by 2 bases. CDR3 loop: CASAQGTAYEQYF. The CDR3 bases are TGTGCCAGTGCACAGGGGACCGCCTACGAGCAGTACTTC.

Worth noting for this clonotype: A much larger clone lies a single base off, so this may be a read error. The chain employs TRBV7-9 and TRBJ1-6; 7 bases are shared with TRBD1. This CDR3 comprises 14 residues. From germline, CDR1 is SEHNR and CDR2 FQNEAQ (reference sequence). The DNA of the CDR3 is TGTGTCAGCAGCTTCGGACAGGTTTCTTCACCCCTCCACTTT. Protein sequence: CVSSFGQVSSPLHF.

The V gene is TRBV25-1, the J gene TRBJ2-1; 8 bases map to TRBD1. After removal of 6 bases from V and 6 bases from J, the junction contained 4 bases not matched to a gene. The germline V gene has CDR1 MGHDK and CDR2 SYGVNS. CDR3 length equals 13 residues. CDR3 residues: CASRDRARNEQFF. The DNA for the CDR3 is TGTGCCAGCAGGGACAGGGCCCGCAATGAGCAGTTCTTC.

The CDR3 DNA reads TGTGCCAGCAGTTACCTAACAGGGGCGAACACTGAAGCTTTCTTT. Its protein product is CASSYLTGANTEAFF. The gene calls are TRBV6-5 and TRBJ1-1; 7 positions agree with TRBD1. V was pared by 2 bases and J by 1 base, with 4 bases of the junction left unmatched. This CDR3 comprises 15 residues. Germline CDR1 reads MNHEY; CDR2 reads SVGAGI.

Only one count was recorded for this clonotype. The V gene is TRBV2, the J gene TRBJ1-6, with no clear D. Germline V CDR1 and CDR2: SNHLY, FYNNEI. The CDR3 consists of 10 residues. With 3 bases removed from V and 16 bases from J, the gap between germline ends came to 7 bases. The CDR3 coding sequence is TGTGCCAGCAGTGACGAGGGACTCCACTTT. Translation: CASSDEGLHF.